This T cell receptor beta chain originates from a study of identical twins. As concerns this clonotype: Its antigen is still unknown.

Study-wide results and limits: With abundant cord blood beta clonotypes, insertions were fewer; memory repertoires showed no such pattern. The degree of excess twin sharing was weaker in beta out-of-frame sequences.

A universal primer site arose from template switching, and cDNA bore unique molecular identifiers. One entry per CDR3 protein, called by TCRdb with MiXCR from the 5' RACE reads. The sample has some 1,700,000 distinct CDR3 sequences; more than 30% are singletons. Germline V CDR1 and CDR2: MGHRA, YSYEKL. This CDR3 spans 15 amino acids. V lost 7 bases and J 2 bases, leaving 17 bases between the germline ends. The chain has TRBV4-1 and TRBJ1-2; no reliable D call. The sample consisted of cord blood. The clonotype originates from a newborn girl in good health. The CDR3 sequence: CASNQEDKANYGYTF. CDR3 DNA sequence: TGCGCCAGCAACCAGGAGGATAAGGCAAACTATGGCTACACCTTC.